Below, 12 T cell receptor beta chains from the same sample are listed, as sequenced in a study of T cell responses to AZD1222 COVID-19 vaccine. The table came from immunoSEQ multiplex PCR; TCRdb's copy has only in-frame clones and leaves some out. The sample has 100,000 or so clones, 70% to 90% seen once. This material consisted of peripheral blood, taken on day 0 of AZD1222 vaccination. The origin of the receptors is an adult in good health.

The rearrangement uses TRBV5-1 and TRBJ2-5; a weak D match, TRBD2 (5 bases). CDR3 size: 14 residues. Trimming removed 0 bases from V and 6 bases from J, with 12 bases in between. Germline assignment: CDR1 SGHRS and CDR2 YFSETQ. The CDR3 spells CASSLASRGKTQYF. CDR3 DNA sequence: TGCGCCAGCAGCTTGGCCTCTCGGGGAAAGACCCAGTACTTC.

The chain joins TRBV6-2 or TRBV6-3 to TRBJ2-7; 8 bases match TRBD1. The germline gives CDR1 MNHEY, CDR2 SVGEGT. V lost 6 bases and J lost 6; bases outside the gene matches: 7. This CDR3 comprises 13 residues. The CDR3 sequence: CASSPDRGLEQYF. CDR3 nucleotide sequence: TGTGCCAGCAGCCCCGACAGGGGACTCGAGCAGTACTTC.

The chain joins TRBV30 to TRBJ1-2, with D perhaps matching TRBD1 (6 bases). Germline-derived CDR1 and CDR2 are GTSNPN and SVGIG (reference sequence). V lost 3 bases, J lost 2 bases, and 13 bases lay in between. This CDR3 region has 14 residues. The CDR3 bases are TGTGCCTGGAGCGATGGTGGGGGCAACTATGGCTACACCTTC. This encodes CAWSDGGGNYGYTF. Using reference TRBV30 and TRBJ1-2 for the parts outside the CDR3, the full variable domain is SQTIHQWPATLVQPVGSPLSLECTVEGTSNPNLYWYRQAAGRGLQLLFYSVGIGQISSEVPQNLSASRPQDRQFILSSKKLLLSDSGFYLCAWSDGGGNYGYTFGSGTRLTVV.

V usage is TRBV28 and J usage is TRBJ2-7, with 9 bases lining up with TRBD2. Germline V CDR1 and CDR2: MDHEN, SYDVKM. The CDR3 has 15 residues. V shed 7 bases and J 7 bases; nucleotides not matched to a gene: 14. This CDR3 is CASNIAGAGLGEQYF. In DNA, the CDR3 is TGTGCCAGCAATATAGCGGGAGCCGGCCTTGGGGAGCAGTACTTC.

This clone showed up just once. The CDR3 region is CAISESEQGAKAYNEQFF. CDR3 DNA sequence: TGTGCCATCAGTGAGTCTGAACAGGGGGCAAAGGCCTACAATGAGCAGTTCTTC. The V call is TRBV10-3, the J call TRBJ2-1; 9 positions agree with TRBD1. The CDR3 is 18 residues long. J lost 2 bases, V lost 0 bases, and 8 bases had no gene match. The germline CDR1 and CDR2 sequences are ENHRY and SYGVKD.

J is TRBJ2-7 and V is TRBV5-1; maybe TRBD1 (5 bases). The CDR3 has 14 residues. Trimming stripped 0 bases from V and 4 bases from J, with 11 bases between. CDR1 is SGHRS and CDR2 is YFSETQ in the germline V gene. CDR3 bases: TGCGCCAGCAGCTTGGCAGGGTCCCAGTACGAGCAGTACTTC. Its protein is CASSLAGSQYEQYF.

This sequence joins TRBV7-8 and TRBJ2-5; the D is unclear. Germline-derived CDR1 and CDR2 are SGHVS and FQNEAQ. The ends were cut back, 5 bases at V and 5 bases at J, with 9 bases in the middle. The CDR3 runs 12 residues. The CDR3 protein is CASSNRRETQYF. DNA for the CDR3: TGTGCCAGCAGCAACCGAAGGGAGACCCAGTACTTC. Drawing the rest from reference TRBV7-8 and TRBJ2-5, the complete variable domain is GAGVSQSPRYKVAKRGQDVALRCDPISGHVSLFWYQQALGQGPEFLTYFQNEAQLDKSGLPSDRFFAERPEGSVSTLKIQRTQQEDSAVYLCASSNRRETQYFGPGTRLLVL.

The chain couples TRBV5-1 to TRBJ2-1; D remains ambiguous. The CDR3 spans 15 residues. V was cut by 2 bases and J by 0 bases, with 9 bases left in between. Germline assignment: CDR1 SGHRS and CDR2 YFSETQ. The CDR3 loop is CASSLVRSSYNEQFF. The CDR3 DNA reads as TGCGCCAGCAGCTTAGTACGGAGCTCCTACAATGAGCAGTTCTTC.

This clone was seen a few times. The gene calls are TRBV12-3 or TRBV12-4 and TRBJ1-2, with 7 bases identical to TRBD1. This CDR3 has 13 residues. The ends lost 3 bases at V and 5 bases at J; junction bases unmatched: 3. Written as DNA, the CDR3 is TGTGCCAGCAGTTTGGGGACAGATTATGGCTACACCTTC. Its translation: CASSLGTDYGYTF.

The chain uses TRBV5-5 and TRBJ2-7; a possible D gene is TRBD2 (6 bases). Trimming removed 0 bases at V and 7 bases at J, with 11 bases between. From germline, CDR1 is SGHKS and CDR2 YYEKEE (reference sequence). CDR3 size: 13 residues. CDR3 sequence: CASSLGGGEEQYF. The CDR3, as DNA: TGTGCCAGCAGCTTGGGTGGAGGGGAAGAGCAGTACTTC. The complete variable domain, with remaining parts taken from reference TRBV5-5 and TRBJ2-7, reads DAGVTQSPTHLIKTRGQQVTLRCSPISGHKSVSWYQQVLGQGPQFIFQYYEKEERGRGNFPDRFSARQFPNYSSELNVNALLLGDSALYLCASSLGGGEEQYFGPGTRLTVT.

V usage is TRBV2 and J usage is TRBJ2-7; D is possibly TRBD1 (5 bases). Germline V CDR1 and CDR2: SNHLY, FYNNEI. The V gene lost 4 bases and the J gene lost 5 bases, with 9 bases spanning the gap. This CDR3 contains 12 residues. CDR3 sequence: CASSGDSHEQYF. The CDR3 DNA reads as TGTGCCAGCAGTGGAGACAGCCACGAGCAGTACTTC.

The chain couples TRBV7-9 to TRBJ1-1, with D unresolved. Germline V gives CDR1 SEHNR, CDR2 FQNEAQ (reference sequence). Trimming shortened V by 4 bases and J by 1 base, and 10 bases separated the two germline ends. The length of the CDR3 is 14 residues. The DNA of the CDR3 is TGTGCCAGCAGCTCCGACGGCCAGAACACTGAAGCTTTCTTT. Its translation: CASSSDGQNTEAFF.